This T cell receptor beta chain was profiled in a study of blood T cells in healthy people across ages. General study findings and limits: Naive and antigen-experienced cells could not be conclusively compared, given unsorted PBMCs.

Sample-barcoded 5' priming and a J-beta primer mix drove a second PCR of roughly 7 to 11 cycles. TCRdb recomputed calls from the 5' RACE reads with MiXCR, one row per CDR3 protein. The table records hundreds of thousands of distinct CDR3 sequences, around half of them present only once. This clonotype has a handful of counts. The antigen is unknown. Trimming shortened V by 3 bases and J by 6 bases, and 39 bases separated the two germline ends. The CDR3 loop spans 23 amino acids. Germline V lookup: CDR1 MDHEN, CDR2 SYDVKM. The rearrangement joins TRBV28 to TRBJ2-1; D may be TRBD2 (9 bases). The TCR comes from a woman aged 60-75 years in good health. The sequencing sample was made of blood. The DNA for the CDR3 is TGTGCCAGCAGTTTCTCCACTTCTACTCCCGGACAGGGAGAGACTAGCGGCATCAATGAGCAGTTCTTC. It encodes CASSFSTSTPGQGETSGINEQFF.